The sequence of this T cell receptor (beta chain) was determined in a study of blood T cell repertoires in COVID-19 (dated by TCRdb to about 2020). In the study overall: Samples covering the acute and convalescent phases of COVID-19 were provided by collaborators in the United States, Italy and Spain. The material from the prospective study consisted of cDNA or gDNA derived from T cells, B-cell-depleted T cells, or PBMCs. The dataset comprised deeply sampled blood TCRbeta repertoires from subjects exposed to, actively infected with, or recovered from COVID-19. The repertoires were made available in a free public database intended to serve as a resource for research on the immune response to SARS-CoV-2. The samples were drawn from two sources: the first 160 participants of the ongoing ImmuneRACE study, and 1,000 to 1,500 subjects contributed by 6 global collaborators. Nearly every sample came with metadata listing a de-identified subject ID, COVID-19 status, age in years and sex. HLA class I and class II types, where available, came from metadata supplied by the sample provider rather than from assay-based typing.

TCRbeta CDR3 regions were amplified from genomic DNA using the immunoSEQ Assay, a bias-controlled multiplex PCR. In the original analysis: Within the assay, amplification of reference gene primers was used to estimate how many nucleated cells each sample contained. To quantify the absolute abundance of each unique TCRbeta CDR3 rearrangement, sequence reads were collapsed and filtered. Productive Simpson clonality was computed per sample as the square root of Simpson's diversity index over productive rearrangements. The table was pulled from immuneACCESS by TCRdb, which kept in-frame rearrangements only. Such tables lose some clones; where checked, under half of the loss comes from unresolved V genes, and the rest has no known cause. That table furnishes V, J and clone size, whereas the DNA furnished D and trimming. For this sample the table gives under 300,000 clones, of which roughly 82% were detected only once. About 2.1% of the sample belongs to the ten largest clones.

What the authors observed across the whole study: The quantity of clinical and demographic metadata differed by source and by participant and was supplied without curation.

Another Seattle source contributed samples from volunteer blood donors who had recovered from COVID-19. Collaborating institutions collected whole blood in K2EDTA tubes following their own protocols. For TCRbeta analysis, collaborators shipped samples in one of three forms: frozen whole blood, isolated PBMCs, or DNA extracted from either of those sample types. About this clone: What this receptor recognizes is not known. Nothing much larger sits one base from this clone, and base qualities are not available.

The CDR3, from cysteine to phenylalanine, totals 15 residues. Just the 45-base CDR3 DNA is kept, in frame starting at base 1. Sequences LNHDA (CDR1) and SQIVND (CDR2) are obtained from the germline V gene (reference sequence). V is cut back by 4 bases and J by 0 bases, with 2 bases in the junction unmatched. The TCR comes from a man aged 35-49 years who had recovered from COVID-19. The sequenced material came from peripheral blood. Here the chain combines TRBV19 and TRBJ2-2, with TRBD2 matching 7 junction bases. Read as DNA, the sequence is TGTGCCAGTAGTAGCGGGAGAACGAACACCGGGGAGCTGTTTTTT. Translated, it reads CASSSGRTNTGELFF. Reference TRBV19 and TRBJ2-2 genes cover what lies past the CDR3, so the full variable domain is DGGITQSPKYLFRKEGQNVTLSCEQNLNHDAMYWYRQDPGQGLRLIYYSQIVNDFQKGDIAEGYSVSREKKESFPLTVTSAQKNPTAFYLCASSSGRTNTGELFFGEGSRLTVL.